What follows describes a single T cell receptor (beta chain). This clone was seen once. No cognate antigen has been identified for it. No much larger clone exists at a distance of one base, and base qualities are not known. The sample comes from a study of PD-L1 blockade in urothelial cancer (dated by TCRdb to 2016 to 2017). At the level of the whole study: Therapy was started at some point between 2014 and 2016 for all patients, and atezolizumab 1,200 mg was administered intravenously every 3 weeks. About 85% of the 29 patients were males with bladder-origin urothelial cancer, and 18 of 29 reported a prior smoking history. An ECOG performance status of 0 or 1 was recorded for the patients, and 0 to 3 prior chemotherapy regimens had been received by the patients. Blood samples were analyzed at 3 weeks after treatment start (second dose) and at 6 weeks after treatment start. Blood samples yielded a median of around 130,000 T cells and tens of thousands of unique TCRs, with median clonality roughly 0.082. The study, an exploratory multi-omic analysis, examined somatic, immune and clinical correlates of response to PD-L1 blockade with atezolizumab in urothelial cancer. Pretreatment tumor samples, along with matched peripheral blood serially collected before and after atezolizumab treatment, were subjected to TCR sequencing. Durable clinical benefit was defined as progression-free survival longer than 6 months, and TCR features were also tested against progression-free and overall survival. In the same patients, whole exome sequencing and RNA sequencing of pretreatment tumors were performed in addition to TCR sequencing. About 10 patients achieved durable clinical benefit and some 21 did not. Pretreatment blood TCR-seq was available for nearly 30 patients, at least one posttreatment blood collection was obtained for about 24 patients, and tumor TCR-seq was available for about 24 patients.

The trim is 2 bases for V and 4 bases for J, with a gap of 9 bases between the germline ends. The CDR3 spans 13 residues, from the cysteine through the phenylalanine. Here the CDR3 DNA is all that survives: 39 bases in frame from base 1. The germline V gene sets CDR1 to SGHTA and CDR2 to FQGTGA. Taken with the paper, the label for time point translates to: peripheral blood 6 weeks after treatment start. The cohort comprised around 31 patients with locally advanced or metastatic urothelial carcinoma treated at Memorial Sloan Kettering on a trial protocol. Peripheral blood mononuclear cells were collected pretreatment and during treatment, at between 1 and 8 total time points per patient. The Qiagen DNeasy Blood extraction kit was used to purify genomic DNA from total PBMCs and tumor samples. PBMCs were collected pretreatment and during treatment and were isolated and stored as previously described.

General conclusions and limits of the study: Patients with durable benefit showed greater expansion of tumor-associated TCR clones in peripheral blood 3 weeks after starting treatment (n ≈ 23, p = 0.022). Improved progression-free and overall survival was found to be associated with pretreatment peripheral blood TCR clonality below the median. Because of the small sample size (n ≈ 30) and the many exploratory analyses performed, the results are intended to be regarded as hypothesis-generating.

Each PCR received spiked-in synthetic TCR analog templates so that absolute template abundance could be estimated from read counts. The immunoSEQ assay used bias-controlled V and J gene primers to amplify TCRbeta CDR3 regions from genomic DNA. Rearranged TCRbeta segments were sequenced at approximately 20X coverage. Under the source paper's analysis protocol: Clustering was used to correct sequencing errors, and CDR3s were annotated against IMGT to assign V, D and J genes. Only productive TCRbeta rearrangements were used in downstream analyses, excluding out-of-frame or stop-codon sequences. To compute clonality, Shannon entropy was normalized by the log of the number of unique productive sequences and then subtracted from one. Clones differing between time points or between blood and tumor were identified using Fisher's exact test with Benjamini-Hochberg correction, with an adjusted p below 0.01 applied as the threshold. The source is immuneACCESS, and TCRdb retained only in-frame sequences with V and J called. Part of the clones is not carried over; for the studies checked, unresolved V genes explain less than half of this, and the remainder is unexplained. The DNA was the basis for D and trimming; V, J and clone size are from that table. The sample has about 130,000 clones on record, about 84% of them singletons. Around 2.4% of the sample is in the top ten clones.

The TCR comes from a man in his fifties or sixties with urothelial cancer. Specimen: PBMCs, collected around atezolizumab (anti-PD-L1) treatment. Recombination linked TRBV7-3 to TRBJ2-7; the D region possibly corresponds to TRBD2 (5 bases align). Here is the DNA: TGTGCCAGCAGCTTACGACGGGATTACGAGCAGTACTTC. This translates into CASSLRRDYEQYF.